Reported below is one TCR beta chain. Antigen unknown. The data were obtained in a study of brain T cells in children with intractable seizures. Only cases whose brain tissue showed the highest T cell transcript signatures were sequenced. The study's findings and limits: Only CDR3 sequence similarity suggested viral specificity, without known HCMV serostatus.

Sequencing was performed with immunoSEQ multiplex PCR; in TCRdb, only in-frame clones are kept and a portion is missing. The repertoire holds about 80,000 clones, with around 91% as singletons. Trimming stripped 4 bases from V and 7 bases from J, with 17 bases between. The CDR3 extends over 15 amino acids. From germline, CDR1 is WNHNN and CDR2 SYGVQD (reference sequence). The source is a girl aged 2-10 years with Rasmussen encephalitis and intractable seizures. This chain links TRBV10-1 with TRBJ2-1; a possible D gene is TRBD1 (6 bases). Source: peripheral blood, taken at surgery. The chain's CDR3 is CASSGGHLRSNEQFF. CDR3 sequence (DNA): TGCGCCAGCAGTGGGGGACACTTGAGGAGTAATGAGCAGTTCTTC.